These 2 T cell receptor beta chains came from one sample sequenced in a study of beta chain features in type 1 diabetes. Expressed TCRB transcripts got sequenced, as all isolated RNA was reverse transcribed. TCRdb's copy holds only in-frame clones and misses some; the assay was immunoSEQ multiplex PCR. This table holds hundreds of thousands of clones, around an eighth found once. Notes on the study in general: Moderate but significant shortening of TCRB CDR3s was recorded in all four CD4+ subsets from Type 1 diabetes patients.

What these receptors recognize is not known. The sequencing input was naive CD4+ T cells from blood. The receptors come from a man between 18 and 29 years old with type 1 diabetes.

The chain combines TRBV5-1 with TRBJ2-6; no reliable D call. CDR3 length: 14 residues. Germline assignment: CDR1 SGHRS and CDR2 YFSETQ. Trimming shortened V by 0 bases and J by 2 bases, and 3 bases separated the two germline ends. CDR3 nucleotide sequence: TGCGCCAGCAGCTTGGTTGCTGGGGCCAACGTCCTGACTTTC. It encodes CASSLVAGANVLTF.

This clone was recorded a few times. The chain recombines TRBV6-5 with TRBJ1-5; D unclear. Trimming removed 3 bases at V and 4 bases at J, with 13 bases between. In germline, CDR1 is MNHEY, CDR2 SVGAGI. This CDR3 spans 15 amino acids. The CDR3 coding sequence is TGTGCCAGCAGTTATTCCTGGGTAGGGAATCAGCCCCAGCATTTT. Protein product: CASSYSWVGNQPQHF.